Listed below are T cell receptor beta chains from one sample, sequenced in a study of T cell changes during pregnancy in multiple sclerosis. Clones were read by immunoSEQ multiplex PCR, and TCRdb kept only the in-frame ones, dropping some. The sample consists of just under 100,000 clones, 85% to 95% of them appearing once. The material sequenced was peripheral blood, taken after pregnancy. These receptors all come from a female donor with multiple sclerosis, enrolled in a pregnancy study. Each CDR3 is given with its conserved first and last residue. A D gene is named only where the DNA matches it firmly. The listing skips clone size in some rows; elsewhere it reads once, few, many or a size class.

d_call | j_call | v_call | cdr3_length | clone_size | cdr3_nt | cdr3_aa
. | TRBJ1-2 | TRBV5-1 | 14 | . | TGCGCCAGCAGCTTGGAAGTGGGGGCAGGGGGCTACACCTTC | CASSLEVGAGGYTF
TRBD1 | TRBJ1-2 | TRBV6-5 | 14 | . | TGTGCCAGCGGACGGACAGGGCGAAACTATGGCTACACCTTC | CASGRTGRNYGYTF
TRBD2 | TRBJ2-3 | TRBV7-2 | 15 | once | TGTGCCAGCAGCTCGTTAGCGGGAATCACAGATACGCAGTATTTT | CASSSLAGITDTQYF
. | TRBJ1-5 | TRBV28 | 17 | . | TGTGCCAGCAGTTTATGGGGTGGGCAGGGTGGGAATCAGCCCCAGCATTTT | CASSLWGGQGGNQPQHF
TRBD1 | TRBJ1-1 | TRBV28 | 15 | . | TGTGCCAGCGGGGGGACAGGGGGATCCCGAACTGAAGCTTTCTTT | CASGGTGGSRTEAFF
TRBD1 | TRBJ1-1 | TRBV7-9 | 15 | . | TGTGCCAGCAGCCTGGGGACAGGCATGAACACTGAAGCTTTCTTT | CASSLGTGMNTEAFF
TRBD2 | TRBJ2-2 | TRBV5-1 | 14 | . | TGCGCCAGCAGCCCCGGGACTACCGGGAGTAAGCTGTTTTTT | CASSPGTTGSKLFF
TRBD2 | TRBJ2-7 | TRBV7-6 | 16 | once | TGTGCCAGCAGCCCCAGGACTAGCGGGGCTACCTACGAGCAGTACTTC | CASSPRTSGATYEQYF
. | TRBJ2-7 | TRBV18 | 14 | . | TGTGCCAGCTCACCCCGCGGGGAAACCTACGAGCAGTACTTC | CASSPRGETYEQYF
. | TRBJ2-3 | TRBV19 | 15 | . | TGTGCCAGTAGTTCGGGTCTTACCCTCACAGATACGCAGTATTTT | CASSSGLTLTDTQYF
. | TRBJ2-5 | TRBV7-5 | 18 | . | TGTGTCAGAAGCTTAAGGCGCCGGGACACCATGGCCGACGAGACCCAGTACTTC | CVRSLRRRDTMADETQYF
TRBD1 | TRBJ1-2 | TRBV4-1 | 14 | . | TGCGCCAGCAGCCACGACAGGGGTACGGATGGCTACACCTTC | CASSHDRGTDGYTF
TRBD1 | TRBJ2-7 | TRBV11-3 | 15 | . | TGTGCCAGCAGCTTAGTCGGGACAGGGCCCTACGAGCAGTACTTC | CASSLVGTGPYEQYF
. | TRBJ1-1 | TRBV7-9 | 16 | . | TGTGCCAGCAGCTTTTTTCGGGGGGTATTGAACACTGAAGCTTTCTTT | CASSFFRGVLNTEAFF
TRBD1 | TRBJ1-5 | TRBV5-5 | 15 | . | TGTGCCAGCAGCTTGGAAGGGGGCAAGGTTCAGCCCCAGCATTTT | CASSLEGGKVQPQHF
TRBD2 | TRBJ2-2 | TRBV7-8 | 16 | once | TGTGCCAGCAGCTTAGTTTTAGCGGGAGTTTCCGGGGAGCTGTTTTTT | CASSLVLAGVSGELFF
TRBD1 | TRBJ2-1 | TRBV6-1 | 14 | . | TGTGCCAGCAGCTTCGGGACAGCGGACACAAACCCCCTCTTC | CASSFGTADTNPLF
TRBD2 | TRBJ2-3 | TRBV19 | 15 | . | TGTGCCAGTAGTGAAGGGACTAGCGGTTCGAGTACGCAGTATTTT | CASSEGTSGSSTQYF
. | TRBJ2-7 | TRBV6-1 | 11 | . | TGTGCCAGCGGAATCGGAGGCGAGCAGTACTTC | CASGIGGEQYF
. | TRBJ1-2 | TRBV5-1 | 17 | . | TGCGCCAGCAGCGGCAGGGGAAAGGTAAGGAAGAACTATGGCTACACCTTC | CASSGRGKVRKNYGYTF
. | TRBJ1-4 | TRBV7-2 | 16 | once | TGTGCCAGCAGCATCTACCCAGGCGCAACTAATGAAAAACTGTTTTTT | CASSIYPGATNEKLFF
. | TRBJ1-1 | TRBV5-4 | 12 | . | TGTGCCAGCAGCTTGGCCAGGTCTGAAGCTTTCTTT | CASSLARSEAFF
. | TRBJ1-2 | TRBV6-1 | 13 | . | TGTGCAAGCTTCCAGGGAATCTTGGATGGCTACACCTTC | CASFQGILDGYTF
TRBD1 | TRBJ2-7 | TRBV7-9 | 17 | once | TGTGCCAGCAGCTCACTAATGGGGACAGAGACGACCTACGAGCAGTACTTC | CASSSLMGTETTYEQYF
. | TRBJ2-7 | TRBV7-2 | 12 | . | TGTGCCGAGGGCGCGGGAACATACGAGCAGTACTTC | CAEGAGTYEQYF
TRBD2 | TRBJ2-3 | TRBV19 | 15 | once | TGTGCCACCACAGATATTAGCGGGAGCACAGATACGCAGTATTTT | CATTDISGSTDTQYF
. | TRBJ2-3 | TRBV7-2 | 17 | . | TGTGCCAGCAGCTTAGGTTCGGGTCAGCGGGCGACAGATACGCAGTATTTT | CASSLGSGQRATDTQYF
TRBD2 | TRBJ2-7 | TRBV5-4 | 15 | . | TGTGCCAGCAGCCAGAACCAAGCGGGAGCTAGGGAGCAGTACTTC | CASSQNQAGAREQYF
TRBD1 | TRBJ2-5 | TRBV5-4 | 13 | . | TGTGCCAGCAGCCGGGACAGGGAAGAGACCCAGTACTTC | CASSRDREETQYF
TRBD1 | TRBJ2-3 | TRBV6-4 | 15 | once | TGTGCCAGCAGCCAGACAGGGGGAAGCACAGATACGCAGTATTTT | CASSQTGGSTDTQYF
. | TRBJ2-1 | TRBV7-6 | 13 | . | TGTGCCAGCAGCTTCGGGGGGCGGACCGAGCAGTTCTTC | CASSFGGRTEQFF
. | TRBJ2-3 | TRBV2 | 15 | . | TGTGCCAGCAGTAGCGGAAAGGCTAGCACAGATACGCAGTATTTT | CASSSGKASTDTQYF
. | TRBJ1-1 | TRBV15 | 13 | . | TGTGCCACCAGCAGAGATGAGGGCACTGAAGCTTTCTTT | CATSRDEGTEAFF
TRBD1 | TRBJ1-5 | TRBV2 | 15 | once | TGTGCCAGCAGTGAAGAAGGGACAGGGCTTCAGCCCCAGCATTTT | CASSEEGTGLQPQHF
. | TRBJ2-1 | TRBV4-3 | 16 | . | TGCGCCAGCAGCCAAGATAGACAGGTCCCTTACAATGAGCAGTTCTTC | CASSQDRQVPYNEQFF
TRBD2 | TRBJ2-7 | TRBV2 | 14 | . | TGTGCCAGCAGTGATCTAGCGGGAGTCGCCGAGCAGTACTTC | CASSDLAGVAEQYF
TRBD1 | TRBJ2-5 | TRBV2 | 16 | . | TGTGCCAGCAGTGAGTCCGGGGACAGTCTTCAAGAGACCCAGTACTTC | CASSESGDSLQETQYF
TRBD1 | TRBJ2-1 | TRBV5-3 | 16 | . | TGTGCCAGAAGCCCCGGGACAGGGGGATTGGGGAATGAGCAGTTCTTC | CARSPGTGGLGNEQFF
TRBD1 | TRBJ2-3 | TRBV12-5 | 17 | . | TGTGCTAGTGGTTTGGTACCGGGACAGACTAGCACAGATACGCAGTATTTT | CASGLVPGQTSTDTQYF
TRBD1 | TRBJ2-7 | TRBV5-4 | 14 | . | TGTGCCACTACGACAGGGGGATTACCCTACGAGCAGTACTTC | CATTTGGLPYEQYF
TRBD2 | TRBJ2-1 | TRBV5-1 | 15 | . | TGCGCCAGCAAGCTGGTGGCTAGCGGGACTAATGAGCAGTTCTTC | CASKLVASGTNEQFF
. | TRBJ1-5 | TRBV27 | 11 | . | TGTGCCAGCGGCCTCAATCAGCCCCAGCATTTT | CASGLNQPQHF
TRBD2 | TRBJ2-7 | TRBV6-5 | 15 | once | TGTGCCAGCAGAGCCCGGGAGCGGGGGCCCTACGAGCAGTACTTC | CASRARERGPYEQYF
TRBD1 | TRBJ2-7 | TRBV27 | 15 | . | TGTGCCAGCAGTGCCCTAGGACAGGGGACCTACGAGCAGTACTTC | CASSALGQGTYEQYF
TRBD1 | TRBJ1-1 | TRBV6-6 | 15 | . | TGTGCCAGCAGTTTTCAGGACAGGGGGGAAACTGAAGCTTTCTTT | CASSFQDRGETEAFF